The 9 T cell receptor beta chains listed next were all sequenced from one sample in a study of T-cell reconstitution after alpha-beta-depleted transplantation in children. As it was prepared, the TCRbeta library received unique molecular identifiers. MiXCR, applied by TCRdb to the PCR reads, yields one record per CDR3 protein. Among about a million distinct CDR3 sequences listed, about 29% were seen once. The input for sequencing was PBMCs, mostly from graft donor cells, taken 360 days after TCRalphabeta/CD19-depleted stem cell transplant. The receptors were sampled from a boy under two years old who had a stem cell transplant for SCID, so the T cells may come from the graft donor.

This clonotype has only a few counts. V gene TRBV7-8 combines with J gene TRBJ2-1; the match to TRBD2 covers 8 bases. V was clipped by 1 base and J by 4 bases; unmatched bases: 6. Germline V gene sequence: CDR1 SGHVS, CDR2 FQNEAQ. The CDR3 has 16 amino acids. The CDR3 is CASSLGYKRGYNEQFF. The CDR3 bases are TGTGCCAGCAGCTTAGGATACAAGCGGGGGTACAATGAGCAGTTCTTC.

The gene calls are TRBV10-2 and TRBJ2-1; 11 bases agree with TRBD2. V was pared by 2 bases and J by 8 bases, with 8 bases of the junction left unmatched. Germline CDR1 and CDR2: WSHSY and SAAADI. The CDR3 contains 16 residues. The CDR3 loop is CASSEPSSGGIYEQFF. The CDR3, as DNA: TGCGCCAGCAGTGAGCCCTCTAGCGGGGGGATATATGAGCAGTTCTTC.

The chain couples TRBV20-1 to TRBJ2-2, with 7 nucleotides matching TRBD1. There are 15 residues in the CDR3. CDR1 DFQATT and CDR2 SNEGSKA come from the germline V gene (reference sequence). The junction had 6 bases not matched to a gene; V was cut back by 1 base and J by 4 bases. CDR3 protein: CSARVPGQLTGELFF. The CDR3 DNA reads as TGCAGTGCTAGAGTGCCGGGACAGCTCACCGGGGAGCTGTTTTTT.

The rearrangement uses TRBV20-1 and TRBJ2-1; 9 bases fit TRBD2. Trimming at V came to 6 bases and at J to 3 bases, leaving 6 bases not matched to a gene. CDR3 length: 14 residues. CDR1 DFQATT and CDR2 SNEGSKA come from the germline V gene (reference sequence). CDR3 sequence reads: CSAVNSGGYNEQFF. CDR3 in DNA: TGCAGTGCCGTCAATAGCGGGGGCTACAATGAGCAGTTCTTC.

This clonotype has only one observation. The rearrangement links TRBV7-3 to TRBJ2-3; 9 nucleotides match TRBD2. The germline V gene encodes CDR1 SGHTA and CDR2 FQGTGA. The CDR3 runs to 16 residues. With 2 bases clipped from V and 4 bases from J, the junction kept 7 bases outside the gene matches. In nucleotides, the CDR3 is TGTGCCAGCAGCTTAGAGGCGGGGGGGCTGGCAGATACGCAGTATTTT. This translates into CASSLEAGGLADTQYF.

This chain uses TRBV20-1 with TRBJ2-1; D is ambiguous. Germline assignment: CDR1 DFQATT and CDR2 SNEGSKA (reference sequence). This CDR3 contains 12 residues. Trimming cost V 6 bases and J 8 bases, with 14 bases left between them. CDR3 nucleotides: TGCAGTGCCCTTAAGGGTGGCGATGAGCAGTTCTTC. This translates into CSALKGGDEQFF.

This rearrangement joins TRBV5-1 to TRBJ2-1; perhaps TRBD1 as D (7 bases). From germline, CDR1 is SGHRS and CDR2 YFSETQ. CDR3 size: 14 residues. V was trimmed by 4 bases and J by 3 bases, leaving 11 bases between them. The DNA for the CDR3 is TGCGCCAGCAGCCGACAGGGACTCTACAATGAGCAGTTCTTC. This codes for CASSRQGLYNEQFF.

The V gene is TRBV10-3, the J gene TRBJ2-7, with TRBD1 matching 9 bases. Germline CDR1 ENHRY, CDR2 SYGVKD. Germline trimming cut 4 bases from V and 6 bases from J; bases unmatched to any gene: 7. The CDR3 is made up of 14 amino acids. CDR3 nucleotides: TGTGCCATCAGTGTTGGGGACAGGGTCGGCGAGCAGTACTTC. The encoded protein is CAISVGDRVGEQYF.

V usage is TRBV28 and J usage is TRBJ2-6; D might be TRBD1 or TRBD2, each matching 5 bases. Germline CDR1 and CDR2: MDHEN and SYDVKM. With 6 bases removed from V and 6 bases from J, the gap between germline ends came to 15 bases. There are 15 residues in the CDR3. The CDR3, as DNA: TGTGCCAGCAGCAAGCTTGGGACGGAGGCCAACGTCCTGACTTTC. Encoded protein: CASSKLGTEANVLTF.